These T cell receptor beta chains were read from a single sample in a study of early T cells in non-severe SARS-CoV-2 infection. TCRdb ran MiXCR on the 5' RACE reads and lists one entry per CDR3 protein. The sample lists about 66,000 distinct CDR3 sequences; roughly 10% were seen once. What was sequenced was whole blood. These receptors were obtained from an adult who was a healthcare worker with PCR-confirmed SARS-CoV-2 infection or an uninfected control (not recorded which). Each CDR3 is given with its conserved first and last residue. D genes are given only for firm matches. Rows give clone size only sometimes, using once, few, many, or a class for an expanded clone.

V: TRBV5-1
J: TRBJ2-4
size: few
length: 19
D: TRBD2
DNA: TGCGCCAGCAGCTTGTCGGCTAGCGGGAGTGTTAGGACCAAAAACATTCAGTACTTC
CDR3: CASSLSASGSVRTKNIQYF

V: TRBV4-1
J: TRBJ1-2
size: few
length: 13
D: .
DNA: TGCGCCAGCACGGAGGGGCCTAACTATGGCTACACCTTC
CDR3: CASTEGPNYGYTF

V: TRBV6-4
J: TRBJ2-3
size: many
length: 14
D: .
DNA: TGTGCCAGCAGTGAAGGTAGCGGCACAGATACGCAGTATTTT
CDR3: CASSEGSGTDTQYF

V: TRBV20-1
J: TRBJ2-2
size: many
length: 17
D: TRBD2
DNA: TGCAGTGCTAGAGATTGGCGACTAGCGGGAGATGCAGGGGAGCTGTTTTTT
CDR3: CSARDWRLAGDAGELFF

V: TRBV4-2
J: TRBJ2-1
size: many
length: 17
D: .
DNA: TGTGCCAGCAGCCAAGCCCTGCGGGAATCCGCCTACAATGAGCAGTTCTTC
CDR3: CASSQALRESAYNEQFF

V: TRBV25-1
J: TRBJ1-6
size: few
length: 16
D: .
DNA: TGTGCCAGCAGTGAAAGCGCCACGCGCCATAATTCACCCCTCCACTTT
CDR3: CASSESATRHNSPLHF

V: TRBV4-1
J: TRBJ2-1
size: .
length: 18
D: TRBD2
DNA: TGCGCCAGCAGCCAAGATCCGCTAGCGGGAGATGTCTACAATGAGCAGTTCTTC
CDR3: CASSQDPLAGDVYNEQFF

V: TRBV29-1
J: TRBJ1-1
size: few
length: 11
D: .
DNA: TGCAGCGTTGAAGCAGGTGCTCGCGCTTTCTTT
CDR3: CSVEAGARAFF

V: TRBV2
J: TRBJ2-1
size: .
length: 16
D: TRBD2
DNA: TGTGCCAGCAGTGCAAGACTAGCGGGAGTGAACAATGAGCAGTTCTTC
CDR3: CASSARLAGVNNEQFF

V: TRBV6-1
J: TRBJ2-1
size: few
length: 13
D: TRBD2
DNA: TGTGCCAGCACTAGCGGCCATGGGAATGAGCAGTTCTTC
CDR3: CASTSGHGNEQFF

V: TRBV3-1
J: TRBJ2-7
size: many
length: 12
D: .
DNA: TGTGCCAGCAGTCCAGCAAACTACGAGCAGTACTTC
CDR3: CASSPANYEQYF

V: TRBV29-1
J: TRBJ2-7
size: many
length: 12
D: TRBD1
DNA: TGCAGCGCGGACAGGGGGCCCCACGAGCAGTACTTC
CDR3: CSADRGPHEQYF

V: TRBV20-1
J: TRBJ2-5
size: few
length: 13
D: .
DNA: TGCAGTGCTCCTCGGACCGCCATGAGGACCCAGTACTTC
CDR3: CSAPRTAMRTQYF

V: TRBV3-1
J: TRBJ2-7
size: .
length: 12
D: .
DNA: TGTGCCAGCAGCCTTACTAGCTACGAGCAGTACTTC
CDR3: CASSLTSYEQYF

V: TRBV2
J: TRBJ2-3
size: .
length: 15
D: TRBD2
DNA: TGTGCCAGCAGTGATGGCGGGAGGATCTTAGATACGCAGTATTTT
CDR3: CASSDGGRILDTQYF

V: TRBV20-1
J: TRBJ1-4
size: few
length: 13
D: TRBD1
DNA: TGCAGTGCACAGACAGGGTGGAGGGAAAAACTGTTTTTT
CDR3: CSAQTGWREKLFF

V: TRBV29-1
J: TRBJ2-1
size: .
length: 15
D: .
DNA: TGCAGCGCGCGTCCGGGACTCAAATCTTACAATGAGCAGTTCTTC
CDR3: CSARPGLKSYNEQFF

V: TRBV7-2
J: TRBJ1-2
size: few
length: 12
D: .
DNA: TGTGCCAGCAGCCCGCCCAGCTATGGCTACACCTTC
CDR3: CASSPPSYGYTF

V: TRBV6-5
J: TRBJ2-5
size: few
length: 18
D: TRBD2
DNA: TGTGCCAGCAGCTGGAGGGCTAGCGGGAAAGAAAGCCAAGAGACCCAGTACTTC
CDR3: CASSWRASGKESQETQYF

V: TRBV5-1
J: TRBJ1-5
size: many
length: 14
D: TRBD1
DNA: TGCGCCAGCAGCCTAGGACAGGTGGGACAGCCCCAGCATTTT
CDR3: CASSLGQVGQPQHF

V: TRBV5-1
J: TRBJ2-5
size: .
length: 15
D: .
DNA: TGCGCCAGCAGCCCGTACCCCGTTTTGATCGAGACCCAGTACTTC
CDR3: CASSPYPVLIETQYF

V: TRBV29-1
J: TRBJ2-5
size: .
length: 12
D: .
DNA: TGCAGCGTTGATGCCTGGGATGAGACCCAGTACTTC
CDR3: CSVDAWDETQYF

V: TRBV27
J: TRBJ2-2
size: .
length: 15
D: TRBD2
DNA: TGTGCCAGCAAAGCCGGGACTAGCGGGACCGGGGAGCTGTTTTTT
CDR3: CASKAGTSGTGELFF

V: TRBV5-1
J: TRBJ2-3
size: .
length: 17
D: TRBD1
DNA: TGCGCCAGCAGCCGCCTGTCCGGGACAGGGATCTCAGATACGCAGTATTTT
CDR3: CASSRLSGTGISDTQYF

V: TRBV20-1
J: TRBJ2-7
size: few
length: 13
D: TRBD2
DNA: TGCAGTGCTAGGGGGGGGAGTGTAATGGAGCAGTACTTC
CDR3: CSARGGSVMEQYF

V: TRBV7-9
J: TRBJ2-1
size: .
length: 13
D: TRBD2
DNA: TGTGCCAGCAGCTCAGGGACTAGGAATGAGCAGTTCTTC
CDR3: CASSSGTRNEQFF

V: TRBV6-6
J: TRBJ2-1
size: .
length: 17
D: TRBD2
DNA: TGTGCCAGCAGTTACACCATTAGCGGGAGACGGTACAATGAGCAGTTCTTC
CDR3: CASSYTISGRRYNEQFF

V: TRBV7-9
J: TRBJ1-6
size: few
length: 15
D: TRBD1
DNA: TGTGCCAGCAGCCTTTTAAGGACAGGGATGTCACCCCTCCACTTT
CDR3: CASSLLRTGMSPLHF

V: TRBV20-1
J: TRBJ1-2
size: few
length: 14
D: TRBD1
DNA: TGCAGTGCTCGAGAGAGGACAGGGTTGGATGGCTACACCTTC
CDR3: CSARERTGLDGYTF

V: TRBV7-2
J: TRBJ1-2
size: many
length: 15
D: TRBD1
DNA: TGTGCCAGCAGCTTAGTTGGGCAGGGGGACTATGGCTACACCTTC
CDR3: CASSLVGQGDYGYTF

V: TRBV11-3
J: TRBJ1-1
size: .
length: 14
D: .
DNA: TGTGCCAGCAGCCAGGGAGGTAGGGACACTGAAGCTTTCTTT
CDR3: CASSQGGRDTEAFF

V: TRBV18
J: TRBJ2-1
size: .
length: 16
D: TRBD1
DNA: TGTGCCAGCTCACCACCGCAGGGACAGGGGGCAAATGAGCAGTTCTTC
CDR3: CASSPPQGQGANEQFF

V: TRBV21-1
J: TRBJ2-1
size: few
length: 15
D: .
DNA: TGTGCCAGCAGCAAACGTCACATCGGAAATGATGAGCAGTTCTTC
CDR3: CASSKRHIGNDEQFF

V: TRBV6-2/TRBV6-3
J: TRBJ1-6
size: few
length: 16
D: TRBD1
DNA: TGTGCCAGCGCCCGGGGTTCCGGGACAGGGGATTCACCCCTCCACTTT
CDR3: CASARGSGTGDSPLHF

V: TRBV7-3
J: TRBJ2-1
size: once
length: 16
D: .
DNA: TGTGCCAGCAGCCCCACGGGTCCAGCTTCCTACAATGAGCAGTTCTTC
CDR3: CASSPTGPASYNEQFF

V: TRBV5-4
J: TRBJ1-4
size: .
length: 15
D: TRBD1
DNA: TGTGCCAGCAGCTCCTCCGGGACAGGGGGAGAAAAACTGTTTTTT
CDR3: CASSSSGTGGEKLFF